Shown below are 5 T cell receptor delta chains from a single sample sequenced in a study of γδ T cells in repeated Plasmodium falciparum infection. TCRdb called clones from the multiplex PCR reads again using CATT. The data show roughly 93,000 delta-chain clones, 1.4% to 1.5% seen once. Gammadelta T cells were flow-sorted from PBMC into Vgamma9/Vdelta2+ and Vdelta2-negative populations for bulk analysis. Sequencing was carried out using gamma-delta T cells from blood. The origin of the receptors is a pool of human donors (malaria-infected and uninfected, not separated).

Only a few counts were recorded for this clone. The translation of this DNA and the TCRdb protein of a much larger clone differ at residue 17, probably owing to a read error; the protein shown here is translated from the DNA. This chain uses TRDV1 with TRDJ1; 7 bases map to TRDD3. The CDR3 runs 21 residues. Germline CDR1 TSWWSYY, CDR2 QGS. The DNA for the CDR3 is TGTGCTCTTGGGGAAAGTCATCCTCCTGTACTGGGGAGGGTCTACACCAATAAACTCATCTTT. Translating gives CALGESHPPVLGRVYTNKLIF.

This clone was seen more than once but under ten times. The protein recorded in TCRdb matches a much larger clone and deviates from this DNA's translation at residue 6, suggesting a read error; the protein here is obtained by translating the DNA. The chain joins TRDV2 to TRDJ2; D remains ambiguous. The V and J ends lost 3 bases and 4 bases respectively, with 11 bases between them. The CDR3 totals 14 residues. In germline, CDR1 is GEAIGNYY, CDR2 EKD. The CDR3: CACDDEGPTAQLFF. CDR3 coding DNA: TGTGCCTGTGACGATGAGGGGCCGACAGCACAACTCTTCTTT.

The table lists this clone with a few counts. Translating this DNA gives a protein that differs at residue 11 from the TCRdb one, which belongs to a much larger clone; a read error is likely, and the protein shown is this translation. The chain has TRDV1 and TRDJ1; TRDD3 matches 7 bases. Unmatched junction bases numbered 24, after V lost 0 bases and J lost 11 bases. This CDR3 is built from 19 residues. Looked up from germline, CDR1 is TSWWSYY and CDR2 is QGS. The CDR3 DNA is TGTGCTCTTGGGGAACTGCAGTACAGAAGATCCGCGGGGGGATCAAAGCTCATCTTT. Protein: CALGELQYRRSAGGSKLIF.

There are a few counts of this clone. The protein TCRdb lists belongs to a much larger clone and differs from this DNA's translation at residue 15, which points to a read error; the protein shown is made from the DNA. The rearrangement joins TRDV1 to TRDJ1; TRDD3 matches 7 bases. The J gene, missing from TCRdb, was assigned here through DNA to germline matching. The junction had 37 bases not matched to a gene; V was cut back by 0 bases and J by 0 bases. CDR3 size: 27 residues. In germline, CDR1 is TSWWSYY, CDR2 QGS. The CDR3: CALGELNIAPGPTYRGIGGIYTDKLIF. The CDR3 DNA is TGTGCTCTTGGGGAACTAAACATCGCCCCCGGGCCTACATACCGGGGGATTGGCGGGATCTACACCGATAAACTCATCTTT.

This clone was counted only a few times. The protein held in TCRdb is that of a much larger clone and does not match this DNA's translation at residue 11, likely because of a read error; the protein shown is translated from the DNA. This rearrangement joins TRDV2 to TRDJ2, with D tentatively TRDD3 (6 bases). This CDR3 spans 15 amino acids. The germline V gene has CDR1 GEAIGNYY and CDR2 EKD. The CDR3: CACDNVGIGTEQLFF. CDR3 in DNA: TGTGCCTGTGACAACGTGGGGATTGGTACAGAACAACTCTTCTTT.